These 30 T cell receptor beta chains came from one sample sequenced in a study of cytomegalovirus exposure and HLA in healthy donors. The PCR ran on 60 Vbeta and 13 Jbeta primers. Libraries were prepared by immunoSEQ multiplex PCR; TCRdb keeps only in-frame clonotypes and omits some of them. The sample includes over 100,000 clones, 69% seen only once; the top ten take roughly 5.3%. Sequenced material: PBMCs. The receptors stem from a woman between 65 and 79 years old in good health and CMV-seropositive.

The V call is TRBV18, the J call TRBJ1-2, with D possibly matching TRBD1 (6 bases). Per the germline V gene, CDR1 is KGHSH and CDR2 is LQKENI. The CDR3 sequence is 16 residues long. Trimming cost V 1 base and J 3 bases, with 15 bases left between them. CDR3 amino acids: CASSPQGGGIDYGYTF. In DNA form, the CDR3 reads TGTGCCAGCTCACCACAGGGGGGGGGAATCGACTATGGCTACACCTTC.

The V and J genes are TRBV30 and TRBJ1-2, with 7 bases fitting TRBD1. The V gene's germline CDR1 is GTSNPN and CDR2 SVGIG (reference sequence). The CDR3 contains 13 residues. The V segment lost 3 bases and the J segment 4 bases; nucleotides outside the gene matches: 5. DNA of the CDR3: TGTGCCTGGAGACGTCAGGGGGGCTATGGCTACACCTTC. Protein product: CAWRRQGGYGYTF.

V gene TRBV10-3 combines with J gene TRBJ1-2, with 9 bases identical to TRBD1. J lost 0 bases, V lost 1 base, and 6 bases had no gene match. In germline, CDR1 is ENHRY, CDR2 SYGVKD. The CDR3 length is 17 residues. CDR3 in DNA: TGTGCCATCAGTGAGTGGGGGACAGGGAGCTCTAACTATGGCTACACCTTC. Translating gives CAISEWGTGSSNYGYTF.

The rearrangement joins TRBV6-6 to TRBJ1-2; 9 bases line up with TRBD1. V lost 0 bases and J lost 1; bases outside the gene matches: 3. Germline values: CDR1 MNHNY, CDR2 SVGAGI (reference sequence). The CDR3 length is 16 residues. The CDR3, as DNA: TGTGCCAGCAGTTACTCGAGGACAGGGGATAACTATGGCTACACCTTC. This encodes CASSYSRTGDNYGYTF.

The table lists this clone with a few counts. The J gene is TRBJ2-7, the V gene TRBV7-2, with 12 nucleotides matching TRBD2. Germline V lookup: CDR1 SGHTA, CDR2 FQGNSA. The V gene end was trimmed by 5 bases and the J gene end by 6 bases; junction bases not matched to a gene: 14. This CDR3 has 17 amino acids. CDR3 sequence reads: CASSALAGGPPSIEQYF. CDR3 DNA: TGTGCCAGCAGCGCTCTAGCGGGGGGGCCCCCATCAATCGAGCAGTACTTC.

This clone was counted between two and nine times. This chain joins TRBV7-2 and TRBJ2-2; D ambiguous. The CDR3 has 14 residues. V lost 1 base and J lost 1, with 4 bases in between. Germline V gives CDR1 SGHTA, CDR2 FQGNSA. The CDR3: CASSLGLNTGELFF. CDR3 DNA sequence: TGTGCCAGCAGCTTAGGACTGAACACCGGGGAGCTGTTTTTT.

The J gene is TRBJ2-7, the V gene TRBV5-1; 10 bases are shared with TRBD2. Germline CDR1 and CDR2: SGHRS and YFSETQ. V gave up 5 bases and J gave up 0 bases; unmatched junction bases: 2. The CDR3 has 14 residues. The CDR3 region has the DNA TGCGCCAGCAGTAGCGGGGGGAGCTCCTACGAGCAGTACTTC. Protein: CASSSGGSSYEQYF.

The chain carries TRBV2 and TRBJ1-1; D ambiguous. This CDR3 has 12 residues. Germline lookup yields CDR1 SNHLY and CDR2 FYNNEI. V lost 6 bases, J lost 10 bases, and 15 bases lay in between. In DNA, the CDR3 is TGTGCCAGCAGGACTGGGTTTAGTGGAGCTTTCTTT. Protein product: CASRTGFSGAFF.

This clone has a handful of counts. The chain is built from TRBV19 and TRBJ2-1; no definite D call. The V gene's germline CDR1 is LNHDA and CDR2 SQIVND (reference sequence). Trimming took 7 bases from V and 9 from J, leaving 19 bases between them. This CDR3 has 14 amino acids. In DNA, the CDR3 is TGTGCCAGTACCAGATCTGATCTCCCCACTGAGCAGTTCTTC. The encoded protein is CASTRSDLPTEQFF.

The V and J genes are TRBV19 and TRBJ1-1, with D maybe TRBD1 (6 bases). Trimming took 4 bases from V and 5 from J, leaving 14 bases between them. The CDR3 covers 14 residues. Germline lookup yields CDR1 LNHDA and CDR2 SQIVND (reference sequence). CDR3 in amino acids: CASSNSNRVTEAFF. The CDR3 DNA follows: TGTGCCAGTAGTAATTCGAACAGGGTTACTGAAGCTTTCTTT.

The chain employs TRBV11-3 and TRBJ1-1; TRBD1 might be the D (5 bases). The germline gives CDR1 SGHNT, CDR2 YENEEA. The CDR3 is made up of 13 amino acids. Trimming stripped 5 bases from V and 5 bases from J, with 12 bases between. DNA for the CDR3: TGTGCCAGCAGCCGATTCGGGGGAACTGAAGCTTTCTTT. Translation: CASSRFGGTEAFF.

The rearrangement uses TRBV30 and TRBJ1-1, with D uncertain. Germline V gene lookup returns CDR1 GTSNPN and CDR2 SVGIG (reference sequence). Trimming left V 2 bases short and J 2 bases short, with 9 bases between. The CDR3 loop spans 13 amino acids. Here the CDR3 reads CAWSPLLNTEAFF. The CDR3 nucleotides are TGTGCCTGGAGTCCACTGTTAAACACTGAAGCTTTCTTT.

This CDR3 is CASNRGRGAEETQYF. For the CDR3, the DNA is TGTGCCAGTAATCGCGGGCGGGGGGCAGAAGAGACCCAGTACTTC. The chain combines TRBV19 with TRBJ2-5; 8 bases are shared with TRBD2. CDR1 and CDR2 from the germline V gene are LNHDA and SQIVND (reference sequence). The J segment lost 3 bases and the V segment lost 7 bases, leaving 10 bases of the junction unmatched. This CDR3 comprises 15 residues. The variable domain in full, with the rest retrieved from reference TRBV19 and TRBJ2-5, is DGGITQSPKYLFRKEGQNVTLSCEQNLNHDAMYWYRQDPGQGLRLIYYSQIVNDFQKGDIAEGYSVSREKKESFPLTVTSAQKNPTAFYLCASNRGRGAEETQYFGPGTRLLVL.

The V call is TRBV27, the J call TRBJ1-1; the match to TRBD1 covers 7 bases. The J segment lost 2 bases and the V segment lost 5 bases, leaving 8 bases of the junction unmatched. CDR3 length: 15 amino acids. Per germline, CDR1 MNHEY and CDR2 SMNVEV (reference sequence). The CDR3 nucleotides read TGTGCCAGCAGTCTAGACAGGGAAGGAAACACTGAAGCTTTCTTT. Its translation is CASSLDREGNTEAFF.

The rearrangement links TRBV5-1 to TRBJ2-5; weak D call: TRBD1 (5 bases). Germline lookup yields CDR1 SGHRS and CDR2 YFSETQ. The length of the CDR3 is 14 residues. The V gene lost 4 bases and the J gene lost 4 bases, with 14 bases spanning the gap. The CDR3, as DNA: TGCGCCAGCAGCGCTGGACAATTGGGAGAGACCCAGTACTTC. It encodes CASSAGQLGETQYF.

In its sample, this clone was seen once. This chain links TRBV15 with TRBJ1-5; D is unresolved. V gave up 6 bases and J gave up 2 bases, with 5 bases separating them. The germline gives CDR1 LNHNV, CDR2 YYDKDF (reference sequence). This CDR3 spans 12 amino acids. Written as DNA, the CDR3 is TGTGCCACCAGTGAGGGCAATCAGCCCCAGCATTTT. It codes for CATSEGNQPQHF. The full variable domain, in which reference TRBV15 and TRBJ1-5 provide the parts outside the CDR3, is DAMVIQNPRYQVTQFGKPVTLSCSQTLNHNVMYWYQQKSSQAPKLLFHYYDKDFNNEADTPDNFQSRRPNTSFCFLDIRSPGLGDTAMYLCATSEGNQPQHFGDGTRLSIL.

Comment on this clone: Additional DNA sequences in this sample encode the identical CDR3. The chain has TRBV6-5 and TRBJ1-2; tentatively, D is TRBD1 (5 bases). The V gene's germline CDR1 is MNHEY and CDR2 SVGAGI. CDR3 size: 13 residues. V lost 5 bases, J lost 4 bases, and 11 bases lay in between. CDR3 amino acids: CASSPDRFYGYTF. As DNA, the CDR3 is TGTGCCAGCAGTCCCGACAGATTCTATGGCTACACCTTC.

Concerning this clone itself: The same CDR3 is also encoded by other DNA sequences in this sample. The V and J genes are TRBV6-5 and TRBJ2-3, with TRBD1 identical over 8 bases. Germline V CDR1 and CDR2: MNHEY, SVGAGI. This CDR3 spans 14 amino acids. The ends lost 6 bases at V and 2 bases at J; junction bases unmatched: 4. Here the CDR3 DNA reads TGTGCCAGCAGCGACAGGGGTCACACAGATACGCAGTATTTT. This sequence encodes CASSDRGHTDTQYF.

The chain recombines TRBV29-1 with TRBJ1-1; D gene ambiguous. This CDR3 is built from 10 residues. The V gene lost 5 bases and the J gene lost 5 bases, with 6 bases spanning the gap. Germline CDR1 SQVTM, CDR2 ANQGSEA. CDR3 DNA sequence: TGCAGCGTTTCTAATACTGAAGCTTTCTTT. This gives the protein CSVSNTEAFF.

The genes are TRBV4-2 and TRBJ2-5; D gene unclear. CDR1 and CDR2 from the germline V gene are LGHNA and YNFKEQ. Trimming shortened V by 4 bases and J by 2 bases, and 17 bases separated the two germline ends. The CDR3 runs to 16 residues. In DNA form, the CDR3 reads TGTGCCAGCAGCCCACCCCGAGGCTGGCAGCAAGAGACCCAGTACTTC. Translating it yields CASSPPRGWQQETQYF.

The chain employs TRBV5-1 and TRBJ2-3, with 8 bases aligning to TRBD2. The ends lost 5 bases at V and 6 bases at J; junction bases unmatched: 14. In germline, CDR1 is SGHRS, CDR2 YFSETQ. This CDR3 is built from 16 residues. This CDR3 is CASSYTLAGSADTQYF. CDR3 nucleotides: TGCGCCAGCAGTTATACCTTAGCGGGATCCGCCGATACGCAGTATTTT.

The gene calls are TRBV6-5 and TRBJ2-5, with D tentatively TRBD2 (6 bases). This CDR3 is 12 amino acids long. Between the trimmed V and J ends, which lost 8 bases and 4 bases, there was a span of 11 bases. Germline loops: CDR1 MNHEY, CDR2 SVGAGI. This chain's CDR3 is CASRGTPETQYF. The DNA for the CDR3 is TGTGCCAGCCGCGGGACTCCAGAGACCCAGTACTTC.

V is TRBV7-2 and J is TRBJ2-7; 12 bases are a match to TRBD2. The CDR3 has 18 amino acids. The germline gives CDR1 SGHTA, CDR2 FQGNSA. Trimming at V came to 6 bases and at J to 2 bases, leaving 14 bases not matched to a gene. The CDR3 region has the DNA TGTGCCAGCAGTCGATCTACTCGGACTAGCGGGGCCGCCTACGAGCAGTACTTC. Amino acid sequence: CASSRSTRTSGAAYEQYF.

The table lists this clone with a few counts. V is TRBV7-2 and J is TRBJ2-7; the match to TRBD1 covers 9 bases. V lost 5 bases and J lost 2; bases outside the gene matches: 4. This CDR3 has 14 amino acids. In germline, CDR1 is SGHTA, CDR2 FQGNSA. In DNA, the CDR3 is TGTGCCAGCAGCCCAGGGACAGGGCCCTACGAGCAGTACTTC. It translates to CASSPGTGPYEQYF. Variable domain in full (rest from reference TRBV7-2 and TRBJ2-7): GAGVSQSPSNKVTEKGKDVELRCDPISGHTALYWYRQSLGQGLEFLIYFQGNSAPDKSGLPSDRFSAERTGGSVSTLTIQRTQQEDSAVYLCASSPGTGPYEQYFGPGTRLTVT.

V usage is TRBV4-2 and J usage is TRBJ1-5, with TRBD1 matching 12 bases. Germline CDR1 reads LGHNA; CDR2 reads YNFKEQ. Trimming cost V 0 bases and J 6 bases; bases outside gene matches: 9. The CDR3 has 18 amino acids. The CDR3 loop reads CASSQEIGTGGAGQPQHF. CDR3 nucleotide sequence: TGTGCCAGCAGCCAAGAAATCGGGACAGGGGGCGCCGGTCAGCCCCAGCATTTT.

This clone was observed a handful of times. This sequence joins TRBV18 and TRBJ1-1; D unclear. This CDR3 is built from 15 residues. Germline V gene sequence: CDR1 KGHSH, CDR2 LQKENI. Trimming took 3 bases from V and 1 from J, leaving 12 bases between them. CDR3 DNA: TGTGCCAGCTCACCCCCGAGAGGTGGGAACACTGAAGCTTTCTTT. This codes for CASSPPRGGNTEAFF.

V usage is TRBV18 and J usage is TRBJ1-1, with a tentative D call TRBD1 (5 bases). V was trimmed by 1 base and J by 0 bases, leaving 15 bases between them. This CDR3 is 17 amino acids long. Germline lookup yields CDR1 KGHSH and CDR2 LQKENI. The CDR3 reads CASSPRGASRVNTEAFF. The CDR3 DNA is TGTGCCAGCTCACCACGCGGAGCGTCCAGGGTGAACACTGAAGCTTTCTTT.

This clone was recorded only once. The V gene is TRBV7-2, the J gene TRBJ1-3, with D tentatively TRBD1 (6 bases). The V and J ends lost 3 bases and 0 bases respectively, with 12 bases between them. Germline CDR1 reads SGHTA; CDR2 reads FQGNSA. The CDR3 length is 16 residues. The CDR3 loop is CASSLWTADSGNTIYF. In DNA, the CDR3 is TGTGCCAGCAGCTTGTGGACAGCCGACTCTGGAAACACCATATATTTT.

The J gene is TRBJ1-3, the V gene TRBV30; 8 bases are a match to TRBD1. V lost 6 bases, J lost 3 bases, and 7 bases stayed unmatched. The germline CDR1 and CDR2 sequences are GTSNPN and SVGIG (reference sequence). This CDR3 region has 14 residues. CDR3 residues: CACQGQGGGNTIYF. CDR3 DNA: TGTGCCTGCCAAGGACAGGGAGGTGGAAACACCATATATTTT.

The chain employs TRBV30 and TRBJ2-6; D remains ambiguous. Per the germline V gene, CDR1 is GTSNPN and CDR2 is SVGIG (reference sequence). With 0 bases removed from V and 0 bases from J, the gap between germline ends came to 12 bases. This CDR3 region has 17 residues. The CDR3 loop is CAWSVELRHSGANVLTF. The DNA for the CDR3 is TGTGCCTGGAGTGTAGAGCTCAGGCACTCTGGGGCCAACGTCCTGACTTTC.